This TCR beta chain was identified during a study of blood T cell repertoires in COVID-19. Overall study context: The study drew acute and convalescent COVID-19 samples from the United States, Italy and Spain. The cDNA or gDNA used as material had been derived from T cells, B-cell-depleted T cells, or PBMCs.

Per the authors' pipeline: Estimates of nucleated cell counts were drawn from the amplification of reference gene primers. Profiling relied on immunoSEQ multiplex PCR, and the TCRdb table lists in-frame clones only, not all of them. The V and J calls and the clone size are those of that table, but D and trimming were determined from the DNA. The sample contains approximately 130,000 clones, 70% to 90% of which appear only once. The ends were cut back, 6 bases at V and 8 bases at J, with 16 bases in the middle. The CDR3 length is 14 residues. Germline V gives CDR1 KGHSH, CDR2 LQKENI. The sequenced sample was peripheral blood. The receptor's source is a man aged 45-65 years with acute or convalescent COVID-19. The V gene is TRBV18, the J gene TRBJ1-4; D is possibly TRBD1 (6 bases). The CDR3 region has the DNA TGTGCCAGCTCTCCCGGAACAGGGTGGGAAAAACTGTTTTTT. As protein: CASSPGTGWEKLFF.